The 4 T cell receptor beta chains listed next were all sequenced from one sample in a study of T cell responses to AZD1222 COVID-19 vaccine. Sequenced by immunoSEQ multiplex PCR; TCRdb stores in-frame clones only, minus some. Among more than 80,000 clones listed, roughly nine tenths were seen once. The input for sequencing was peripheral blood, taken on day 0 of AZD1222 vaccination. These receptors were taken from an adult in good health.

V gene TRBV27 combines with J gene TRBJ2-5; D remains ambiguous. CDR1 and CDR2 from the germline V gene are MNHEY and SMNVEV (reference sequence). V lost 4 bases to trimming and J lost 4 bases, with 13 bases between them. CDR3 length equals 14 residues. CDR3 sequence reads: CASSSPNALETQYF. CDR3 nucleotide sequence: TGTGCCAGCAGTTCCCCAAACGCACTAGAGACCCAGTACTTC.

V usage is TRBV27 and J usage is TRBJ2-2; 10 bases are shared with TRBD1. This CDR3 comprises 15 residues. V was pared by 5 bases and J by 7 bases, with 7 bases of the junction left unmatched. Germline V CDR1 and CDR2: MNHEY, SMNVEV (reference sequence). CDR3 sequence: CASSPRQGASGELFF. The CDR3 DNA sequence: TGTGCCAGCAGTCCGCGACAGGGGGCGAGCGGGGAGCTGTTTTTT.

The chain recombines TRBV7-9 with TRBJ2-1, with D unclear. The V and J ends lost 6 bases and 0 bases respectively, with 15 bases between them. The CDR3 is 16 amino acids. Germline assignment: CDR1 SEHNR and CDR2 FQNEAQ (reference sequence). The DNA for the CDR3 is TGTGCCAGCAGGTACATAGCTGTCAGCTCCTACAATGAGCAGTTCTTC. Amino acid sequence: CASRYIAVSSYNEQFF. The full variable domain, its missing parts supplied by reference TRBV7-9 and TRBJ2-1, is DTGVSQNPRHKITKRGQNVTFRCDPISEHNRLYWYRQTLGQGPEFLTYFQNEAQLEKSRLLSDRFSAERPKGSFSTLEIQRTEQGDSAMYLCASRYIAVSSYNEQFFGPGTRLTVL.

The chain carries TRBV24-1 and TRBJ2-1; 7 bases match TRBD1. The CDR3 consists of 16 residues. Germline CDR1 and CDR2: KGHDR and SFDVKD. Unmatched junction bases numbered 14, after V lost 5 bases and J lost 8 bases. The CDR3 DNA sequence: TGTGCCACCAGTGCCGGTACAGGGGCCCCTTATGATGAGCAGTTCTTC. Protein sequence: CATSAGTGAPYDEQFF.